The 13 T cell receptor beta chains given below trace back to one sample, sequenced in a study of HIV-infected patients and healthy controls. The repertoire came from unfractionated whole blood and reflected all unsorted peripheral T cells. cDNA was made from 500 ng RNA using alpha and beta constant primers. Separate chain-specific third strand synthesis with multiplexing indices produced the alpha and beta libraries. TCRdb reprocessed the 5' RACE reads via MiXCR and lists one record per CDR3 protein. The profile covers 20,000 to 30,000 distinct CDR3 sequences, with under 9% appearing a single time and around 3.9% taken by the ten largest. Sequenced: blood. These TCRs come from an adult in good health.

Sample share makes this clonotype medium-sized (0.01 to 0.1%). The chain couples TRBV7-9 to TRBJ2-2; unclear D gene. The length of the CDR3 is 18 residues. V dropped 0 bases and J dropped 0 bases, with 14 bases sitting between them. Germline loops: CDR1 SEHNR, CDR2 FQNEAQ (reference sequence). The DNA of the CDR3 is TGTGCCAGCAGCTTAGCACGGCCCCAATCCGCGAACACCGGGGAGCTGTTTTTT. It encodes CASSLARPQSANTGELFF.

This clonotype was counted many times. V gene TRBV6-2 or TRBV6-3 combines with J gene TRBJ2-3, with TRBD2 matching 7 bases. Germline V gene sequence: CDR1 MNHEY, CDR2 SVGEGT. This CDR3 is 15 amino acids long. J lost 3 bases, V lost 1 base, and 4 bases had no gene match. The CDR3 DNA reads TGTGCCAGCAGTTACTTCTGGCGGGGGACAGATACGCAGTATTTT. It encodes CASSYFWRGTDTQYF.

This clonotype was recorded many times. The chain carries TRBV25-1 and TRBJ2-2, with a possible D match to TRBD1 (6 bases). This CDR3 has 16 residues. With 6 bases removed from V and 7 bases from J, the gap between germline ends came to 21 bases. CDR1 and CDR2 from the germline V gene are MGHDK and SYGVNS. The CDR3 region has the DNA TGTGCCAGCAGCCTACCCGGACAGCCCTGGGTCGGGGAGCTGTTTTTT. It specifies CASSLPGQPWVGELFF.

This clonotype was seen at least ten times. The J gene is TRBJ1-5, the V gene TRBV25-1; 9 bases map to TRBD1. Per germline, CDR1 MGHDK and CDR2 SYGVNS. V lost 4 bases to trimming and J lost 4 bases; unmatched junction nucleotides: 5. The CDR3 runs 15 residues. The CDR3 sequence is CASSGTGGGNQPQHF. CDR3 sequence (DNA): TGTGCCAGCAGTGGAACAGGGGGCGGAAATCAGCCCCAGCATTTT.

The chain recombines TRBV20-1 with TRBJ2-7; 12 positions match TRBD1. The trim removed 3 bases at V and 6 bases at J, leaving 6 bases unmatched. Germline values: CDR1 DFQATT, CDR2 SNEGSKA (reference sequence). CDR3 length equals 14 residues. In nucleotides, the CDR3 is TGCAGTGCTAGTTCGGGGACAGGGGGCCTCGAGCAGTACTTC. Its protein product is CSASSGTGGLEQYF.

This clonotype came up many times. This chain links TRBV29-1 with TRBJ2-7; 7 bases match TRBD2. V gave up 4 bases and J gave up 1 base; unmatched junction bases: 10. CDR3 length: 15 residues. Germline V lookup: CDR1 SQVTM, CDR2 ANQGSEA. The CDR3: CSVVAGVVGSYEQYF. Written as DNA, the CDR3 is TGCAGCGTTGTGGCGGGGGTCGTTGGGTCCTACGAGCAGTACTTC.

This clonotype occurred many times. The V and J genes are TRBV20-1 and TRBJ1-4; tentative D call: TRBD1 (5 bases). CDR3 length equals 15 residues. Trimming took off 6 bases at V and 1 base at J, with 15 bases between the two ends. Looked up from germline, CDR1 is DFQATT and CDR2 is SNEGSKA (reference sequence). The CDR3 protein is CSASSGGGTNEKLFF. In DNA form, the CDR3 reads TGCAGTGCCTCCTCCGGGGGAGGAACTAATGAAAAACTGTTTTTT.

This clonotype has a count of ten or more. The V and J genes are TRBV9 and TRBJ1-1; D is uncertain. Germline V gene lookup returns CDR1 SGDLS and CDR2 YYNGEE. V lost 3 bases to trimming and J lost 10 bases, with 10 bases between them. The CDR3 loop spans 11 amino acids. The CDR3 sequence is CASSGPDGAFF. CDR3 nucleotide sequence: TGTGCCAGCAGCGGACCAGACGGAGCTTTCTTT.

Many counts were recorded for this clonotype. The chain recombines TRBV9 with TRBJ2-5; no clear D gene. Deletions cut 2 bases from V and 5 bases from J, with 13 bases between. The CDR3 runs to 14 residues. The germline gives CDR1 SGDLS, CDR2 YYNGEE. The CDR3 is CASSVQPGPETQYF. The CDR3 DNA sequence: TGTGCCAGCAGCGTCCAGCCCGGTCCGGAGACCCAGTACTTC.

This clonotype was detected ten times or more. CDR3 nucleotides: TGCAGCGTTGAACTAGCGGGCATAAATGAGCAGTTCTTC. Translated: CSVELAGINEQFF. This rearrangement joins TRBV29-1 to TRBJ2-1, with 8 bases fitting TRBD2. CDR3 length: 13 amino acids. The V segment lost 2 bases and the J segment 7 bases; nucleotides outside the gene matches: 4. The V gene's germline CDR1 is SQVTM and CDR2 ANQGSEA.

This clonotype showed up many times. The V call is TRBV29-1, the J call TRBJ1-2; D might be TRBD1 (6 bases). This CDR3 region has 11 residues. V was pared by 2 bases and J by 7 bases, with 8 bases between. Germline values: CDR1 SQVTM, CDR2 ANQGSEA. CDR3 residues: CSVERGGGYTF. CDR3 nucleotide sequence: TGCAGCGTTGAAAGAGGGGGTGGCTACACCTTC.

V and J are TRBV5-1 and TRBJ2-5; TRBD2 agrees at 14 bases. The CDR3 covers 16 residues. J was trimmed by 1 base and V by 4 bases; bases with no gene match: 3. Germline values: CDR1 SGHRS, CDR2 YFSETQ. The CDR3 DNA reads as TGCGCCAGCAGCGGCGGACTAGCGGGGGGCCAAGAGACCCAGTACTTC. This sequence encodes CASSGGLAGGQETQYF.

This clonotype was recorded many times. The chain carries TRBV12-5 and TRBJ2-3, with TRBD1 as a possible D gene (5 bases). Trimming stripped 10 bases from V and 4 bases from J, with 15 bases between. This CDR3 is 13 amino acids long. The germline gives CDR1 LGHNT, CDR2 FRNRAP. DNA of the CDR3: TGTGCTACGTCGGTGCAGGGCGCAGATACGCAGTATTTT. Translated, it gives CATSVQGADTQYF.